A single T cell receptor beta chain is shown here with its context. Its antigen is currently unknown. This was the immunoSEQ v3.0 assay at survey level. This table comes from immunoSEQ multiplex PCR, and its TCRdb copy is limited to in-frame clones, with some not included. The table has under 30,000 clones, roughly 83% seen once. The sample comes from a study of long-term antiretroviral therapy in people with HIV. Overall study: The immediate-ART recommendation dates to 2015, and the earliest samples predate it by about a decade.

V shed 6 bases, J shed 4 bases, and the junction held 5 bases outside the gene matches. Germline V gene data show CDR1 as MDHEN and CDR2 as SYDVKM. The CDR3 loop spans 13 amino acids. Findings and caveats of the study: Regardless of time point, clones expanded before ART dominated the repertoire.

Each specimen consisted of roughly 1-11 million cryopreserved PBMC prior to extraction of DNA. The V and J genes are TRBV28 and TRBJ1-2; 7 bases fit TRBD1. This TCR was recovered from a man in his thirties or forties with HIV. This specimen was unsorted PBMCs, taken 0.7 years before starting antiretroviral therapy. The CDR3 region is CASSTQGGYGYTF. The DNA of the CDR3 is TGTGCCAGCAGCACTCAGGGGGGCTATGGCTACACCTTC.